This T cell receptor (beta chain) came from a study of T-cell memory formation after mild COVID-19. Turning to the study itself: Clusters of TCRs were largely donor specific. Broader study findings: Mostly located in CM and EM were contracting CD4+ clones, with contracting CD8+ clones located in EMRA.

This clonotype was recorded many times. Its antigen is unknown. Via MiXCR, TCRdb re-called the 5' RACE reads, giving one row per CDR3 protein. The sample yields approximately 350,000 distinct CDR3 sequences, 10% to 15% seen once. The CDR3 is 13 amino acids. CDR1 WNHNN and CDR2 SYGVQD come from the germline V gene (reference sequence). Trimming removed 6 bases at V and 4 bases at J, with 11 bases between. Input material: PBMCs or a T cell subset sorted from them (not recorded which). The rearrangement links TRBV10-1 to TRBJ2-3; possibly TRBD1 for D (5 bases). This clonotype originated in a man aged 18 to 29 who had mild COVID-19 (a few samples of this study predate the infection). Cell type and time point are not known. The CDR3 sequence is CASSRVRADTQYF. The CDR3 nucleotides are TGCGCCAGCAGCAGGGTCCGGGCAGATACGCAGTATTTT.